This TCR beta chain was retrieved from a study of blood T cell repertoires in COVID-19 (dated by TCRdb to 2018 to 2020). For the wider study: Samples covering the acute and convalescent phases of COVID-19 were provided by collaborators in the United States, Italy and Spain. The repertoires were released in a freely available public database intended as a resource for research on the immune response to SARS-CoV-2. The dataset comprised deeply sampled blood TCRbeta repertoires from subjects exposed to, actively infected with, or recovered from COVID-19. Where available, HLA class I and class II types were taken from metadata supplied by the sample provider and were not determined by assay-based typing. The samples were drawn from two sources: the first 160 participants of the ongoing ImmuneRACE study, and 1,000 to 1,500 subjects contributed by 6 global collaborators. The prospective study material was composed of cDNA or gDNA derived from T cells, B-cell-depleted T cells, or PBMCs. Sample metadata almost always included a de-identified subject ID, COVID-19 status, age in years and sex. Overall results and qualifications from the work: How much clinical and demographic metadata was included differed by source and by participant, and the metadata was provided uncurated.

Collaborating institutions collected whole blood in K2EDTA tubes following their own protocols. For TCRbeta analysis, collaborator samples were shipped as frozen whole blood, as isolated PBMCs, or as DNA extracted from either sample type. TCRbeta CDR3 regions were amplified from genomic DNA using the immunoSEQ Assay, a bias-controlled multiplex PCR. The study's own analysis went as follows. Nucleated cell counts per sample were estimated from amplification of reference gene primers within the assay. To quantify the absolute abundance of each unique TCRbeta CDR3 rearrangement, sequence reads were collapsed and filtered. Productive Simpson clonality was computed per sample as the square root of Simpson's diversity index over productive rearrangements. TCRdb's version of the immuneACCESS table is confined to in-frame rearrangements and falls short of the full clone set. An unresolved V gene accounts for under half of the shortfall where checked; the remainder is of unknown origin. Clone size and the V and J calls come from that table; the DNA yielded D and trimming. The table for this sample lists about 140,000 clones; about 80% of them were counted only once. Over 15% of the sample is held by the ten biggest clonotypes.

Remarks on this clone: Its antigen specificity is not known. Base qualities are missing; no much larger clone stands one base away.

This receptor was obtained from a man over 45 with acute or convalescent COVID-19. Material for sequencing was peripheral blood.

The CDR3 reads as follows: CASSLRVTGELFF. The bases read TGTGCCAGCAGTTTGAGGGTCACCGGGGAGCTGTTTTTT. The rearranged segments are TRBV6-5 and TRBJ2-2, with a tentative D gene TRBD2 over 5 matching bases. CDR1 MNHEY and CDR2 SVGAGI were looked up in the germline V gene. The germline ends are 7 bases apart after V is trimmed by 4 bases and J by 4 bases. Its CDR3 holds 13 amino acids, cysteine through phenylalanine. The only DNA kept is the CDR3, 39 bases in frame from the first base.